This is a list of T cell receptor beta chains from one sample in a study of T cells in Graves' hyperthyroidism and ophthalmopathy. TCRdb called the multiplex PCR reads again in MiXCR, with one record for every CDR3 protein. Of roughly 510,000 distinct CDR3 sequences detected, roughly 20% appear once; the ten largest clones hold around a quarter. Sequenced input: blood. The receptors stem from a man younger than 35 with Graves' hyperthyroidism. Both conserved end residues are part of each CDR3. D genes are given only for firm matches. Rows give clone size only sometimes, using once, few, many, or a class for an expanded clone.

v_gene,j_gene,abundance,d_gene,CDR3nt,CDR3aa
TRBV6-5,TRBJ2-5,few,TRBD2,TGTGCCAGCAGTTACTCGGTAGCGGGGGGTTTTCGCCAAGAGACCCAGTACTTC,CASSYSVAGGFRQETQYF
TRBV28,TRBJ2-7,NA,TRBD2,TGTGCCAGCACACTAGCGGCACCGGACGAGCAGTACTTC,CASTLAAPDEQYF
TRBV20-1,TRBJ2-5,few,NA,TGCAGTGCTATAGTATGGGAGACCCAGTACTTC,CSAIVWETQYF
TRBV12-3/TRBV12-4,TRBJ1-2,many,NA,TGTGCCAGCAGTTTAGGTCCGACAGGAGGATACTATGGCTACACCTTC,CASSLGPTGGYYGYTF
TRBV15,TRBJ1-3,many,NA,TGTGCCACCAGCAACGGGGGGACAAGCTCTGGAAACACCATATATTTT,CATSNGGTSSGNTIYF
TRBV12-3/TRBV12-4,TRBJ2-7,NA,NA,TGTGCCAGCAGTTTATCCCTCGGACAGACCTACGAGCAGTACTTC,CASSLSLGQTYEQYF
TRBV6-5,TRBJ2-3,NA,NA,TGTGCCAGCAGTTACTCAACAGGGGGCGGGGGGAATACGCAGTATTTT,CASSYSTGGGGNTQYF
TRBV29-1,TRBJ2-3,NA,TRBD2,TGCAGCGTTGTGCTAGCGGGGGGCACAGATACGCAGTATTTT,CSVVLAGGTDTQYF
TRBV10-1,TRBJ2-7,many,NA,TGCGCCAGCAGTGACTCCCGGGGAGTCTACGAGCAGTACTTC,CASSDSRGVYEQYF
TRBV6-1,TRBJ2-7,many,NA,TGTGCCAGCAGTGAAGCGTACTACGAGCAGTACTTC,CASSEAYYEQYF
TRBV28,TRBJ2-7,many,NA,TGTGCCAGCAGTTTGGTCAGGGGCGACGAGCAGTACTTC,CASSLVRGDEQYF
TRBV11-1,TRBJ2-7,NA,NA,TGTGCCAGCAGCTTATATAGCGGAGACTACGAGCAGTACTTC,CASSLYSGDYEQYF
TRBV5-1,TRBJ2-5,NA,TRBD1,TGCGCCAGCAGCTACACAGGGGGCGCAGAGACCCAGGACTTC,CASSYTGGAETQDF
TRBV12-3/TRBV12-4,TRBJ1-5,NA,NA,TGTGCCAGCAGTGCGGACCGAAACAATCAGCCCCAGCATTTT,CASSADRNNQPQHF
TRBV2,TRBJ1-5,many,TRBD1,TGTGCCAGCAGTGATTGGGAGACAGGGGGCGCTGGACAGCCCCAGCATTTT,CASSDWETGGAGQPQHF
TRBV5-1,TRBJ1-2,many,TRBD1,TGCGCCAGCAGGTCATACACAGGGGGCAGTGGCTACACCTTC,CASRSYTGGSGYTF
TRBV20-1,TRBJ2-5,many,NA,TGCAGTGCCCCGGACCTAAGAGAGACCCAGTACTTC,CSAPDLRETQYF
TRBV11-2,TRBJ2-5,many,TRBD2,TGTGCCAGCAGTAACACGGGACTAGCAGGAGAGACCCAGTACTTC,CASSNTGLAGETQYF
TRBV19,TRBJ2-6,few,TRBD1,TGTGCCAGTAGTACGACAGGGTTTCGGGGTGGGGCCAACGTCCTGACTTTC,CASSTTGFRGGANVLTF
TRBV28,TRBJ2-2,NA,NA,TGTGCCAGCAGGCGGGGAAGAGGGACCGGGGAGCTGTTTTTT,CASRRGRGTGELFF
TRBV12-3/TRBV12-4,TRBJ2-2,many,NA,TGTGCCAGCAGTTTAGTCGACAGGCGGACCGGGGAGCTGTTTTTT,CASSLVDRRTGELFF
TRBV11-2,TRBJ2-7,many,TRBD2,TGTGCCAGCAGAAAAGAGGCACTAGCGAGACACGAGCAGTACTTC,CASRKEALARHEQYF
TRBV9,TRBJ2-5,many,NA,TGTGCCAGCAGTAAAGGCGGACCGATGGAGACCCAGTACTTC,CASSKGGPMETQYF
TRBV12-3/TRBV12-4,TRBJ1-5,many,TRBD1,TGTGCCAGCAGGAAGACAGGGACTAGCAATCAGCCCCAGCATTTT,CASRKTGTSNQPQHF
TRBV6-4,TRBJ1-2,many,TRBD1,TGTGCCAGCAGTGCCTTTCCCGGGACAGGGGGCATTTATGGCTACACCTTC,CASSAFPGTGGIYGYTF
TRBV18,TRBJ1-2,many,NA,TGTGCCAGCTCACCACCCAGGGCTAACTATGGCTACACCTTC,CASSPPRANYGYTF
TRBV6-2/TRBV6-3,TRBJ1-5,NA,TRBD1,TGTGCCAGCAGTTACTCCCGAGTAGGGGCAGGGGGACAGCCCCAGCATTTT,CASSYSRVGAGGQPQHF
TRBV15,TRBJ1-5,NA,TRBD1,TGTGCCACCAGCAGTGATTACAGGGGAAATCAGCCCCAGCATTTT,CATSSDYRGNQPQHF
TRBV20-1,TRBJ2-5,NA,TRBD1,TGCAGTGCTAGAGTTACAGGGGGAGAGACCCAGTACTTC,CSARVTGGETQYF
TRBV10-3,TRBJ2-7,many,NA,TGTGCCATCAGTGAGTCGGGGAAGTACGAGCAGTACTTC,CAISESGKYEQYF
TRBV9,TRBJ1-3,NA,TRBD1,TGTGCCAGCACGACGGGACAGGGGTATTTCGGAAACACCATATATTTT,CASTTGQGYFGNTIYF
TRBV2,TRBJ2-5,many,NA,TGTGCCAGCAGTGGCCGGGACATTCAAGAGACCCAGTACTTC,CASSGRDIQETQYF
TRBV20-1,TRBJ1-5,many,NA,TGCAGTGCACGGTCCGGGACCAGCAATCAGCCCCAGCATTTT,CSARSGTSNQPQHF
TRBV29-1,TRBJ2-7,many,NA,TGCAGCGTTGAAGGGGGGGACGAGCAGTACTTC,CSVEGGDEQYF
TRBV6-2/TRBV6-3,TRBJ2-7,many,TRBD1,TGTGCCAGCATCCGGGACAGGGCTGTTAACTACGAGCAGTACTTC,CASIRDRAVNYEQYF
TRBV7-9,TRBJ1-2,NA,NA,TGTGCCAGCAGCTTAGAAAGAATCCTCTATGGCTACACCTTC,CASSLERILYGYTF
TRBV6-4,TRBJ1-2,many,TRBD1,TGTGCCAGCAGTGACTCCGGGACAGGAATTGGCTACACCTTC,CASSDSGTGIGYTF
TRBV6-1,TRBJ1-1,NA,NA,TGTGCCAGCAGTGAAGTGAGGACAACGAACACTGAAGCTTTCTTT,CASSEVRTTNTEAFF
TRBV24-1,TRBJ2-3,few,TRBD2,TGTGCCACCAGTTCCTCCTTAGCGGGGGCCCCGCCATCCACAGATACGCAGTATTTT,CATSSSLAGAPPSTDTQYF
TRBV10-3,TRBJ1-2,many,NA,TGTGCCATCAGTGAGTCGAGGACCCCGGGAGATGGCTACACCTTC,CAISESRTPGDGYTF
TRBV28,TRBJ2-4,many,TRBD1,TGTGCCAGCAGTCCCGACAGGGGGGAGAGCATTCAGTACTTC,CASSPDRGESIQYF
TRBV20-1,TRBJ1-1,many,TRBD1,TGCAGTGCCAACAGGGGAGGAACTGAAGCTTTCTTT,CSANRGGTEAFF
TRBV30,TRBJ1-5,many,NA,TGTGCCTGGAGTGTAGAGGGGCTAGGCAATCAGCCCCAGCATTTT,CAWSVEGLGNQPQHF
TRBV12-3/TRBV12-4,TRBJ1-2,many,NA,TGTGCCAGCAGCCTAGGGTACTATGGCTACACCTTC,CASSLGYYGYTF
TRBV12-5,TRBJ1-1,few,TRBD1,TGTGCTAGTGCCAGACAGGGGATCGCCACTGAAGCTTTCTTT,CASARQGIATEAFF
TRBV2,TRBJ2-5,many,TRBD2,TGTGCCAGCAGGTTAGGACTAGCGGAAGAGACCCAGTACTTC,CASRLGLAEETQYF
TRBV6-5,TRBJ2-5,many,NA,TGTGCCAGCAGTTACTATCGCAACCAAGAGACCCAGTACTTC,CASSYYRNQETQYF
TRBV6-5,TRBJ2-7,many,NA,TGTGCCAGCAGATCCCTCTACGAGCAGTACTTC,CASRSLYEQYF